The clone carrying this TCR beta chain was observed a few times. Its target is unknown. Treatment specified: roughly nine-day PBMC culture with coronavirus spike peptide pools or control peptides (ViraFEST assay). Cultured CD4+ T-cell DNA underwent Oncomine TCR Beta short-read sequencing. From CD4+ T cells that had been cultured, genomic DNA was extracted. TCRdb reprocessed the PCR reads via MiXCR and lists one record per CDR3 protein. The sample includes 10,000 or so distinct CDR3 sequences, around half of them seen just once. In germline, CDR1 is DFQATT, CDR2 SNEGSKA (reference sequence). The V and J ends lost 6 bases and 4 bases respectively, with 25 bases between them. The CDR3 loop spans 17 amino acids. This sample was taken from a study of vaccination and CD4 T cells after COVID-19. Across the whole study: Between diagnosis and the drawing of post-COVID samples lay a median roughly 100 days (range 35 to 161). Overlapping SARS-CoV-2, HCoV-NL63, HCoV-OC43 and HCoV-229E spike peptides stimulated the cells.

Study results and limitations: Looking at convalescent patients, a median about 89% of reactive clones were present only post-vaccination.

Sequenced material: CD4+ T cells from blood, cultured in vitro. The chain combines TRBV20-1 with TRBJ1-5, with TRBD1 as a possible D gene (6 bases). The clonotype was recovered from a human donor who had recovered from COVID-19. The CDR3 DNA follows: TGCAGTGCGTATCCCCGCCAGGGGAAGTGGCGGAATCAGCCCCAGCATTTT. This encodes CSAYPRQGKWRNQPQHF.